These T cell receptor beta chains were read from a single sample in a study of shared clonotypes between healthy human individuals. Generated by immunoSEQ multiplex PCR, the TCRdb table keeps only in-frame clones and is missing some. The table shows about 2 million clones, with 85% to 95% occurring only once. Sequencing was done on a sample of naive CD8+ T cells sorted from blood. The receptors were sampled from a man younger than 35 in good health. CDR3s include the opening cysteine and the closing phenylalanine or tryptophan. Fields, in order: V gene, clone size, J gene, D gene, CDR3 DNA, CDR3 protein. A D gene is named only where the DNA matches it firmly. Not every row has a clone size; where given, it reads once, few, many or a size class.

V gene: TRBV9
clone size: .
J gene: TRBJ2-3
D gene: TRBD2
CDR3 DNA: TGTGCCAGCAGCGTAGTCGCAGCGGGGGGCAGCACAGATACGCAGTATTTT
CDR3 protein: CASSVVAAGGSTDTQYF

V gene: TRBV5-4
clone size: .
J gene: TRBJ2-3
D gene: .
CDR3 DNA: TGTGCCAGCAGCTTGGCGGTAGGATCAGATACGCAGTATTTT
CDR3 protein: CASSLAVGSDTQYF

V gene: TRBV7-9
clone size: .
J gene: TRBJ1-2
D gene: .
CDR3 DNA: TGTGCCAGCATCTTTATGGGGGCCCCAACCGCCTGGGATTTTGGCTACACCTTC
CDR3 protein: CASIFMGAPTAWDFGYTF

V gene: TRBV5-6
clone size: .
J gene: TRBJ1-4
D gene: .
CDR3 DNA: TGTGCCAGCAGCTTGCGGGGGGTAACTAATGAAAAACTGTTTTTT
CDR3 protein: CASSLRGVTNEKLFF

V gene: TRBV6-5
clone size: .
J gene: TRBJ1-6
D gene: .
CDR3 DNA: TGTGCCAGCAGCCCAGTGGGCTCCTATAATTCACCCCTCCACTTT
CDR3 protein: CASSPVGSYNSPLHF

V gene: TRBV5-4
clone size: .
J gene: TRBJ1-2
D gene: .
CDR3 DNA: TGTGCCAGCAGCCAGGACAGCTCCCTTTCCTATGGCTACACCTTC
CDR3 protein: CASSQDSSLSYGYTF

V gene: TRBV5-6
clone size: once
J gene: TRBJ1-1
D gene: .
CDR3 DNA: TGTGCCAGCAGCTTGGGAAACATGAACACTGAAGCTTTCTTT
CDR3 protein: CASSLGNMNTEAFF

V gene: TRBV30
clone size: .
J gene: TRBJ1-1
D gene: .
CDR3 DNA: TGTGCCTGGAGTGTAGGTACAGGTGAAGCTTTCTTT
CDR3 protein: CAWSVGTGEAFF

V gene: TRBV4-1
clone size: .
J gene: TRBJ1-3
D gene: .
CDR3 DNA: TGCGCCAGCAGTCAAACCGTTTCTAGTGGAAACACCATATATTTT
CDR3 protein: CASSQTVSSGNTIYF

V gene: TRBV13
clone size: once
J gene: TRBJ1-1
D gene: .
CDR3 DNA: TGTGCCAGCAGCTTAATTGAGAACACTGAAGCTTTCTTT
CDR3 protein: CASSLIENTEAFF

V gene: TRBV7-9
clone size: .
J gene: TRBJ2-7
D gene: TRBD1
CDR3 DNA: TGTGCCAGCACACCCCCCCCACTAGGACAGGGCTACTACGAGCAGTACTTC
CDR3 protein: CASTPPPLGQGYYEQYF

V gene: TRBV27
clone size: .
J gene: TRBJ2-7
D gene: TRBD1
CDR3 DNA: TGTGCCAGCAGTGACGAACCGGGACAGCTTTTATACGAGCAGTACTTC
CDR3 protein: CASSDEPGQLLYEQYF

V gene: TRBV6-5
clone size: .
J gene: TRBJ2-5
D gene: TRBD2
CDR3 DNA: TGTGCCAGCAGTCCGGGGGGAGAGACCCAGTACTTC
CDR3 protein: CASSPGGETQYF

V gene: TRBV20-1
clone size: .
J gene: TRBJ1-2
D gene: .
CDR3 DNA: TGCAGTGCTAGTAGTGGCTACACCTTC
CDR3 protein: CSASSGYTF

V gene: TRBV5-6
clone size: .
J gene: TRBJ1-5
D gene: .
CDR3 DNA: TGTGCCAGCAGCTCGGCCCCCAATCAGCCCCAGCATTTT
CDR3 protein: CASSSAPNQPQHF

V gene: TRBV9
clone size: .
J gene: TRBJ2-5
D gene: TRBD2
CDR3 DNA: TGTGCCAGCAGCGAGGGGACTAGCGGGAAAGAGACCCAGTACTTC
CDR3 protein: CASSEGTSGKETQYF

V gene: TRBV7-6
clone size: once
J gene: TRBJ1-4
D gene: .
CDR3 DNA: TGTGCCAGCACCTTAGGGCCGACGGAAGGCGAAAAACTGTTTTTT
CDR3 protein: CASTLGPTEGEKLFF

V gene: TRBV4-3
clone size: .
J gene: TRBJ2-2
D gene: TRBD2
CDR3 DNA: TGCGCCAGCAGCCAAGAGCCCTCCGTGGGACTAGACGAGGGGATCGGGACCGGGGAGCTGTTTTTT
CDR3 protein: CASSQEPSVGLDEGIGTGELFF

V gene: TRBV11-2
clone size: .
J gene: TRBJ2-7
D gene: TRBD1
CDR3 DNA: TGTGCCAGCAGCTTACAACAGGGGTGGAACGAGCAGTACTTC
CDR3 protein: CASSLQQGWNEQYF

V gene: TRBV13
clone size: .
J gene: TRBJ2-1
D gene: .
CDR3 DNA: TGTGCCAGCAGCTTGGAGGGGGACTCCTACAATGAGCAGTTCTTC
CDR3 protein: CASSLEGDSYNEQFF

V gene: TRBV5-1
clone size: .
J gene: TRBJ1-2
D gene: .
CDR3 DNA: TGCGCCAGCAGCTTGAGAGGACAGCCACCCCACACCTTC
CDR3 protein: CASSLRGQPPHTF

V gene: TRBV4-3
clone size: .
J gene: TRBJ2-7
D gene: .
CDR3 DNA: TGCGCCAGCAGCCAAGAAGGTTCTTACGAGCAGTACTTC
CDR3 protein: CASSQEGSYEQYF

V gene: TRBV6-5
clone size: .
J gene: TRBJ2-7
D gene: .
CDR3 DNA: TGTGCCAGCAGTTACTTGGGGGTACAAAGCTCCTACGAGCAGTACTTC
CDR3 protein: CASSYLGVQSSYEQYF

V gene: TRBV12-2
clone size: once
J gene: TRBJ2-2
D gene: .
CDR3 DNA: TGTGCAAGTCGCTTAGCGATAAAGTCGACAGGGGAGCTGTTTTTT
CDR3 protein: CASRLAIKSTGELFF